In its sample, the clone carrying this T cell receptor (beta chain) was seen a few times. No antigen is known for it. These data originate in a study of beta chain features in type 1 diabetes. V lost 1 base and J lost 1; bases outside the gene matches: 2. The CDR3 is 15 amino acids. CDR1 and CDR2 (germline): SGHDN, FVKESK. Study-level results: TCRB CDR3s from Type 1 diabetes patients were moderately but significantly shorter in all four CD4+ subsets. Lower insertion and higher deletion counts appeared at VDJ junctions in type 1 diabetes patients.

What was sequenced were expressed TCRB transcripts, since all of the isolated RNA had been reverse transcribed. Naive, central memory and regulatory T cell samples yielded around 3.3 million reads on average. TCRdb keeps only in-frame clones here, not all; method: immunoSEQ multiplex PCR. The top ten hold approximately 0.011% of the sample, which has 350,000 to 450,000 clones, approximately 12% seen once. The sequenced sample was naive CD4+ T cells from blood. J is TRBJ2-3 and V is TRBV14, with 7 bases lining up with TRBD2. The TCR comes from a woman aged 18-30 years with type 1 diabetes. Written as DNA, the CDR3 is TGTGCCAGCAGCCAAGGGGCGGGAGGCACAGATACGCAGTATTTT. Its translation: CASSQGAGGTDTQYF.